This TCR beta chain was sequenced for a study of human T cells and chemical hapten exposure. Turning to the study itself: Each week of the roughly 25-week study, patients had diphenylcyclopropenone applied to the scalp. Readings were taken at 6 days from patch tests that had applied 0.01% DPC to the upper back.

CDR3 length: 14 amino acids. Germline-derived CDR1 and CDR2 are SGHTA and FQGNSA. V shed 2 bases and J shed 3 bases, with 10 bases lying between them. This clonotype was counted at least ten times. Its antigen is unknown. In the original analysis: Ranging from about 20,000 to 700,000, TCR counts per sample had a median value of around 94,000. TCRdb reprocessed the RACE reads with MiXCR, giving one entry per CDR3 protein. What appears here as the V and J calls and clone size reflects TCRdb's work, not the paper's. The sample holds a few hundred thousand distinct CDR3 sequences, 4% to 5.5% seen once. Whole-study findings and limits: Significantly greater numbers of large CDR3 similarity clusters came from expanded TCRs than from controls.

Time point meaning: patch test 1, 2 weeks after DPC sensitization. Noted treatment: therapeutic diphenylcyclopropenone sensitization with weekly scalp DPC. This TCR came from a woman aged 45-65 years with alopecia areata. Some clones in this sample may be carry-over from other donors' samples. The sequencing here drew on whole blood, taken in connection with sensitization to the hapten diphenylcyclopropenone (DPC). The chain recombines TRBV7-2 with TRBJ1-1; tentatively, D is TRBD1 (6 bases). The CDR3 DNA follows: TGTGCCAGCAGCTTATACAGGGAGGACACTGAAGCTTTCTTT. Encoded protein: CASSLYREDTEAFF.